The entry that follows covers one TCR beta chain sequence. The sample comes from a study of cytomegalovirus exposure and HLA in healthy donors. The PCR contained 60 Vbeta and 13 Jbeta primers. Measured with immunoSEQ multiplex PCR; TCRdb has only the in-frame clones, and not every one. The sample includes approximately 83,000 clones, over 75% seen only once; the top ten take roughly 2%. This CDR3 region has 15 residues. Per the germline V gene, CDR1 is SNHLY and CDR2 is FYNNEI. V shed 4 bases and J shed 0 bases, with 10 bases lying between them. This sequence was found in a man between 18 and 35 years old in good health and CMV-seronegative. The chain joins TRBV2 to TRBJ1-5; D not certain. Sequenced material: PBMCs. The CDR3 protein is CASSVSVNSNQPQHF. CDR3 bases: TGTGCCAGCAGTGTATCGGTAAATAGCAATCAGCCCCAGCATTTT.